The 27 T cell receptor beta chains presented below share a single source sample, sequenced in a study of T cell responses to AZD1222 COVID-19 vaccine. This table comes from immunoSEQ multiplex PCR, and its TCRdb copy is limited to in-frame clones, with some not included. The table records about 85,000 clones, 86% of them present only once. The starting material was peripheral blood, obtained on day 0 of AZD1222 vaccination. Receptor source: an adult in good health.

V usage is TRBV5-8 and J usage is TRBJ2-3, with unresolved D. In germline, CDR1 is SGHTS, CDR2 YDEGEE. This CDR3 spans 15 amino acids. Deletions cut 0 bases from V and 1 base from J, with 9 bases between. CDR3 region: CASSLGFSGTDTQYF. The CDR3 nucleotides read TGTGCCAGCAGCTTGGGGTTTTCTGGCACAGATACGCAGTATTTT.

This sequence joins TRBV2 and TRBJ2-7; 11 positions agree with TRBD1. The V and J ends lost 8 bases and 5 bases, in that order; junction bases with no gene match: 11. CDR1 SNHLY and CDR2 FYNNEI come from the germline V gene. The CDR3 has 15 amino acids. The CDR3 sequence: CASLTGTGGVHEQYF. The DNA of the CDR3 is TGTGCCAGCTTGACCGGGACAGGGGGAGTTCACGAGCAGTACTTC.

This rearrangement joins TRBV6-5 to TRBJ1-4; D gene unclear. In germline, CDR1 is MNHEY, CDR2 SVGAGI. V was clipped by 2 bases and J by 0 bases, with 10 bases between them. The CDR3 covers 16 residues. The CDR3 DNA follows: TGTGCCAGCAGTTACGATTACAAAGCAACTAATGAAAAACTGTTTTTT. Translating gives CASSYDYKATNEKLFF.

CDR3 loop: CAISGDTGWTQYF. DNA for the CDR3: TGTGCCATCAGTGGAGACACGGGGTGGACCCAGTACTTC. The chain employs TRBV10-3 and TRBJ2-5; tentative D call: TRBD2 (5 bases). V was clipped by 4 bases and J by 7 bases, with 13 bases between them. Germline-derived CDR1 and CDR2 are ENHRY and SYGVKD. This CDR3 comprises 13 residues.

This clone has just a few counts. The chain uses TRBV2 and TRBJ2-5, with 14 bases that match TRBD2. CDR3 length: 14 residues. Trimming took 5 bases from V and 5 from J; bases not matched to a gene: 1. Per germline, CDR1 SNHLY and CDR2 FYNNEI. The CDR3 DNA sequence: TGTGCCAGCAGTAGGACTAGCGGGGGGGAGACCCAGTACTTC. Its protein product is CASSRTSGGETQYF.

This clone was found once. This sequence joins TRBV4-2 and TRBJ2-7, with 7 bases lining up with TRBD1. J was trimmed by 3 bases and V by 0 bases; bases with no gene match: 8. The germline V gene has CDR1 LGHNA and CDR2 YNFKEQ. The CDR3 totals 16 residues. This CDR3 is CASSQEGTAAVYEQYF. The CDR3, as DNA: TGTGCCAGCAGCCAAGAAGGGACAGCCGCCGTCTACGAGCAGTACTTC.

CDR3 sequence (DNA): TGTGCCAGCAGTTTGCGGATGGAAGCTTTCTTT. This sequence encodes CASSLRMEAFF. V gene TRBV28 combines with J gene TRBJ1-1; no clear D. Trimming removed 3 bases from V and 8 bases from J, with 7 bases in between. There are 11 residues in the CDR3. Germline CDR1 and CDR2: MDHEN and SYDVKM.

The gene calls are TRBV18 and TRBJ2-6; perhaps TRBD2 as D (5 bases). Germline CDR1 KGHSH, CDR2 LQKENI. The CDR3 has 17 residues. Trimming took 3 bases from V and 0 from J, leaving 12 bases between them. Written as DNA, the CDR3 is TGTGCCAGCTCACCGGCACGGGGATTCTCTGGGGCCAACGTCCTGACTTTC. This codes for CASSPARGFSGANVLTF.

The chain carries TRBV25-1 and TRBJ2-7; D might be TRBD1 (6 bases). From germline, CDR1 is MGHDK and CDR2 SYGVNS. V was cut by 8 bases and J by 2 bases, with 16 bases left in between. CDR3 length equals 14 residues. CDR3 coding DNA: TGTGCCAGCGCCGAGGACAGATCGACCTACGAGCAGTACTTC. Translated, it gives CASAEDRSTYEQYF.

The chain carries TRBV3-1 (or the pseudogene TRBV3-2) and TRBJ1-1; D remains unclear. This CDR3 comprises 14 residues. The V end lost 5 bases, the J end lost 1 base, and 11 bases lay between the germline ends. Germline CDR1 and CDR2: LGHDT and YNNKEL (reference sequence). The CDR3 DNA follows: TGTGCCAGCAGCAAGGGCCTTACGAACACTGAAGCTTTCTTT. Translation gives CASSKGLTNTEAFF.

CDR3 coding DNA: TGCGCCAGCAGCCCGAGGCTGACAGGGGCGGGCGAGCAGTACTTC. It specifies CASSPRLTGAGEQYF. V and J are TRBV4-3 and TRBJ2-7, with 8 bases lining up with TRBD1. Germline V gives CDR1 LGHNA, CDR2 YSLEER. Trimming cost V 4 bases and J 6 bases; bases outside gene matches: 11. This CDR3 is 15 amino acids long.

V usage is TRBV6-4 and J usage is TRBJ2-2, with 13 bases fitting TRBD2. The V gene's germline CDR1 is MRHNA and CDR2 SNTAGT. J was trimmed by 4 bases and V by 3 bases; bases with no gene match: 2. This CDR3 is 16 amino acids long. The CDR3 bases are TGTGCCAGCAGTGAGCGGACTAGCGGGGGCACCGGGGAGCTGTTTTTT. It translates to CASSERTSGGTGELFF.

The CDR3 DNA reads as TGTGCCAGCAACCGTGCAGGAGCCTATGGCTACACCTTC. Its protein is CASNRAGAYGYTF. The chain links TRBV28 to TRBJ1-2; D unresolved. Per germline, CDR1 MDHEN and CDR2 SYDVKM. This CDR3 is built from 13 residues. Trimming shortened V by 7 bases and J by 4 bases, and 13 bases separated the two germline ends.

This chain uses TRBV4-1 with TRBJ1-2, with 8 positions matching TRBD1. The CDR3 spans 16 residues. Germline-derived CDR1 and CDR2 are MGHRA and YSYEKL. V lost 2 bases, J lost 1 base, and 6 bases stayed unmatched. CDR3 sequence: CASSQQDRGFNYGYTF. The CDR3 coding sequence is TGCGCCAGCAGCCAACAAGACAGGGGATTTAACTATGGCTACACCTTC.

V gene TRBV10-3 combines with J gene TRBJ1-1, with D possibly being TRBD1 (5 bases). Germline CDR1 ENHRY, CDR2 SYGVKD. V lost 10 bases and J lost 2, with 11 bases in between. CDR3 length: 12 amino acids. The CDR3 DNA sequence: TGTGCCAGCCTGGGGGGAAACACTGAAGCTTTCTTT. Protein sequence: CASLGGNTEAFF.

The V gene is TRBV21-1, the J gene TRBJ1-2. TRBV21-1 is termed a pseudogene. The CDR3 runs 14 residues. CDR3 sequence: CATKEECSNYGYTF. The DNA for the CDR3 is TGTGCCACCAAAGAGGAGTGTTCTAACTATGGCTACACCTTC.

The V and J genes are TRBV9 and TRBJ2-1; D unresolved. This CDR3 comprises 12 residues. The V end lost 8 bases, the J end lost 6 bases, and 12 bases lay between the germline ends. The germline V gene has CDR1 SGDLS and CDR2 YYNGEE. CDR3 in amino acids: CASRAMGNEQFF. For the CDR3, the DNA is TGTGCCAGTCGGGCCATGGGCAATGAGCAGTTCTTC.

The chain combines TRBV5-1 with TRBJ1-3; D call uncertain. Trimming removed 4 bases from V and 0 bases from J, with 11 bases in between. The CDR3 extends over 15 amino acids. Per the germline V gene, CDR1 is SGHRS and CDR2 is YFSETQ. The CDR3 loop is CASSLGGSSGNTIYF. In nucleotides, the CDR3 is TGCGCCAGCAGCCTGGGCGGGAGCTCTGGAAACACCATATATTTT.

This sequence joins TRBV28 and TRBJ1-3; D remains unclear. Trimming left V 5 bases short and J 4 bases short, with 15 bases between. Germline-derived CDR1 and CDR2 are MDHEN and SYDVKM. The CDR3 runs to 15 residues. The chain's CDR3 is CASSPSLNWGNTIYF. Here the CDR3 DNA reads TGTGCCAGCAGTCCCAGCCTCAATTGGGGAAACACCATATATTTT.

This sequence joins TRBV7-9 and TRBJ2-7, with a weak D call TRBD2 (5 bases). V was cut by 5 bases and J by 2 bases, with 13 bases left in between. The CDR3 spans 14 residues. Germline CDR1 reads SEHNR; CDR2 reads FQNEAQ (reference sequence). The CDR3 here is CASSRTGEPYEQYF. DNA for the CDR3: TGTGCCAGCAGCCGGACCGGGGAACCCTACGAGCAGTACTTC. The full variable domain, its missing parts supplied by reference TRBV7-9 and TRBJ2-7, is DTGVSQNPRHKITKRGQNVTFRCDPISEHNRLYWYRQTLGQGPEFLTYFQNEAQLEKSRLLSDRFSAERPKGSFSTLEIQRTEQGDSAMYLCASSRTGEPYEQYFGPGTRLTVT.

This chain uses TRBV7-9 with TRBJ2-3, with D possibly being TRBD2 (5 bases). The length of the CDR3 is 16 residues. V shed 3 bases and J shed 7 bases, with 20 bases lying between them. Germline CDR1 and CDR2: SEHNR and FQNEAQ (reference sequence). For the CDR3, the DNA is TGTGCCAGCAGCTTGGGCCCGGGCCAGACGGGGTATACGCAGTATTTT. This sequence encodes CASSLGPGQTGYTQYF.

This rearrangement joins TRBV3-1 (or the pseudogene TRBV3-2) to TRBJ2-7; D ambiguous. Germline V CDR1 and CDR2: LGHDT, YNNKEL (reference sequence). CDR3 size: 15 residues. Trimming pared 1 base from V and 0 bases from J, leaving 10 bases between. CDR3 in DNA: TGTGCCAGCAGCCAAGTGACCCTCAGCTCCTACGAGCAGTACTTC. Its protein product is CASSQVTLSSYEQYF.

The V and J genes are TRBV5-1 and TRBJ1-3; no clear D. This CDR3 region has 14 residues. Looked up from germline, CDR1 is SGHRS and CDR2 is YFSETQ. Deletions cut 0 bases from V and 2 bases from J, with 6 bases between. Here the CDR3 DNA reads TGCGCCAGCAGCTTGGACGGGACTGGAAACACCATATATTTT. Amino acid sequence: CASSLDGTGNTIYF.

V is TRBV30 and J is TRBJ2-1, with no clear D. This CDR3 spans 14 amino acids. Trimming removed 0 bases from V and 4 bases from J, with 10 bases in between. Germline V gene lookup returns CDR1 GTSNPN and CDR2 SVGIG (reference sequence). Here the CDR3 DNA reads TGTGCCTGGAGTGTCGGGCGCACTTACAATGAGCAGTTCTTC. It yields the protein CAWSVGRTYNEQFF.

This chain joins TRBV24-1 and TRBJ2-1; 8 bases align to TRBD2. V was clipped by 5 bases and J by 5 bases; unmatched bases: 7. Germline CDR1 reads KGHDR; CDR2 reads SFDVKD. CDR3 size: 15 residues. Written as DNA, the CDR3 is TGTGCCACCAGTGTCCCGGGACTAGGGGACAATGAGCAGTTCTTC. Amino acids: CATSVPGLGDNEQFF.

The CDR3 coding sequence is TGTGCCAGCAGTTCCCCAGGGAACACCGGGGAGCTGTTTTTT. Its translation: CASSSPGNTGELFF. The chain uses TRBV6-2 or TRBV6-3 and TRBJ2-2; D gene uncertain. V dropped 4 bases and J dropped 1 base, with 7 bases sitting between them. This CDR3 has 14 residues. Germline V CDR1 and CDR2: MNHEY, SVGEGT.

This clone showed up just once. The CDR3 spells CASSIGDTFSNQPQHF. In DNA form, the CDR3 reads TGTGCCAGTAGTATCGGGGACACGTTTAGCAATCAGCCCCAGCATTTT. This rearrangement joins TRBV19 to TRBJ1-5, with a tentative D call TRBD1 (6 bases). V was pared by 3 bases and J by 0 bases, with 12 bases between. The CDR3 contains 16 residues. The V gene's germline CDR1 is LNHDA and CDR2 SQIVND (reference sequence).